This T cell receptor beta chain is drawn from a study of shared clonotypes between healthy human individuals. Study details: Per donor, three plates held CD4 naive cells, three held CD4 memory, two held CD8 naive and one held CD8 memory.

V lost 5 bases to trimming and J lost 2 bases; unmatched junction nucleotides: 10. The CDR3 is made up of 16 amino acids. Germline assignment: CDR1 SGHVS and CDR2 FQNEAQ. Study outcomes and limitations: All-four-donor shared clonotypes had higher generation probabilities than non-shared clonotypes did.

The donors were all Caucasian adults (living in Nashville, Tennessee). Points on this clone: Its target is not known.

Here immunoSEQ multiplex PCR was the method, and the copy in TCRdb shows in-frame clones only, minus some. In the table there are some 1.5 million clones, 95% to 99% of which are singletons. The rearrangement links TRBV7-8 to TRBJ2-3, with 7 positions matching TRBD1. The sample consisted of naive CD4+ T cells sorted from blood. Subset indicated: CD45RA+ positively selected. The clonotype comes from a young man in good health. The CDR3 reads CASSAHNRGITDTQYF. The CDR3 coding sequence is TGTGCCAGCAGCGCTCATAACAGGGGCATCACAGATACGCAGTATTTT.